Reported below is one T cell receptor (beta chain). Original handling: Nucleated cell counts were estimated from reference gene primer amplification. The repertoire was sequenced with immunoSEQ multiplex PCR; TCRdb's copy has only in-frame clones and lacks some. That table furnishes V, J and clone size, whereas the DNA furnished D and trimming. The repertoire holds about 16,000 clones, 85% to 90% seen once, with 20% to 30% in the top ten. CDR1 LGHDT and CDR2 YNNKEL come from the germline V gene (reference sequence). V dropped 6 bases and J dropped 10 bases, with 16 bases sitting between them. The CDR3 sequence is 13 residues long. This record belongs to a study of blood T cell repertoires in COVID-19. Study-wide background: The United States, Italy and Spain provided the acute and convalescent COVID-19 samples.

The V gene is TRBV3-1 (or the pseudogene TRBV3-2), the J gene TRBJ1-3; tentatively, D is TRBD1 (5 bases). The TCR sequence derives from a man in his sixties with acute or convalescent COVID-19. Sequencing was performed on peripheral blood. Here the CDR3 DNA reads TGTGCCAGCAGTCCCACCATTGGGGGGACCATATATTTT. Translated: CASSPTIGGTIYF.